One sample yielded the 15 T cell receptor beta chains listed below, sequenced in a study of blood T cells in healthy people across ages (dated by TCRdb to about 2015). Libraries were built with 5' RACE. The sequencer was an Illumina HiSeq 2500. A second about 6 to 11 cycle PCR used a sample-barcoded 5' primer and a J-beta primer mix. TCRdb cleaned the public reads at Q25 with fastp, built clones with MiXCR and kept in-frame beta chains. Duplicate CDR3 protein sequences are folded into a single record with the most common DNA and genes. For this sample there are 800,000 to 950,000 distinct CDR3 sequences; 40% to 60% appear just once. The ten biggest clones cover around 15% of the sample. Sequencing was carried out using blood. The receptors stem from a man aged 25-40 years in good health.

This clonotype was seen once. The J gene is TRBJ2-3, the V gene TRBV7-2, with TRBD2 matching 8 bases. CDR3 length equals 15 residues. CDR1 is SGHTA and CDR2 is FQGNSA in the germline V gene. V shed 4 bases, J shed 7 bases, and the junction held 10 bases outside the gene matches. CDR3 region: CASSSGGAARNTQYF. The CDR3 DNA is TGTGCCAGCAGCTCCGGGGGGGCCGCGAGGAATACGCAGTATTTT.

This clonotype was picked up many times. This chain links TRBV5-1 with TRBJ2-1, with 8 positions matching TRBD2. The germline V gene encodes CDR1 SGHRS and CDR2 YFSETQ. The CDR3 runs to 17 residues. The ends lost 0 bases at V and 0 bases at J; junction bases unmatched: 5. CDR3 loop: CASSLELAGTSYNEQFF. The CDR3 bases are TGCGCCAGCAGCTTGGAGCTAGCGGGCACCTCCTACAATGAGCAGTTCTTC.

The chain joins TRBV24-1 to TRBJ2-5, with 11 positions matching TRBD1. This CDR3 has 16 amino acids. Germline V gene sequence: CDR1 KGHDR, CDR2 SFDVKD. The trim removed 4 bases at V and 4 bases at J, leaving 7 bases unmatched. In DNA form, the CDR3 reads TGTGCCACCAGTGACCAGGACAGGGGGCTGGGAGAGACCCAGTACTTC. It yields the protein CATSDQDRGLGETQYF.

This clonotype appeared many times. The V gene is TRBV18, the J gene TRBJ2-3; D is unclear. V lost 2 bases and J lost 1, with 10 bases in between. Germline V CDR1 and CDR2: KGHSH, LQKENI. CDR3 length: 15 amino acids. The CDR3, as DNA: TGTGCCAGCTCACCAAGCGTGCAGGGCACAGATACGCAGTATTTT. The encoded protein is CASSPSVQGTDTQYF. The entire variable domain, with the rest obtained from reference TRBV18 and TRBJ2-3, is as follows: NAGVMQNPRHLVRRRGQEARLRCSPMKGHSHVYWYRQLPEEGLKFMVYLQKENIIDESGMPKERFSAEFPKEGPSILRIQQVVRGDSAAYFCASSPSVQGTDTQYFGPGTRLTVL.

DNA of the CDR3: TGTGCTAGTGGCCCCCGGACAGGTCTGCGTCCGCCCCAGCATTTT. It yields the protein CASGPRTGLRPPQHF. The rearrangement links TRBV12-5 to TRBJ1-5; 7 bases are shared with TRBD1. The CDR3 consists of 15 residues. Trimming took 6 bases from V and 9 from J; bases not matched to a gene: 14. The germline V gene has CDR1 LGHNT and CDR2 FRNRAP.

V is TRBV7-2 and J is TRBJ1-5, with D tentatively TRBD1 (6 bases). Trimming left V 5 bases short and J 3 bases short, with 14 bases between. The CDR3 extends over 15 amino acids. CDR1 and CDR2 (germline): SGHTA, FQGNSA. The CDR3 here is CASSPGESLNQPQHF. The CDR3 region has the DNA TGTGCCAGCAGCCCAGGGGAATCCCTCAATCAGCCCCAGCATTTT.

The chain has TRBV20-1 and TRBJ2-4; tentatively, D is TRBD2 (5 bases). The DNA end lines up better with TRBJ2-7; the J call may be wrong. Germline V gene sequence: CDR1 DFQATT, CDR2 SNEGSKA (reference sequence). The CDR3 length is 13 residues. DNA for the CDR3: TGCAGTGCTAGAGGCGGGTCTGCCTACGAGCAGTACTTC. Protein product: CSARGGSAYEQYF.

Points on this clonotype: Given a much more abundant clone one base away, this may be a read error. The chain combines TRBV5-1 with TRBJ2-5; D is possibly TRBD2 (7 bases). The length of the CDR3 is 15 residues. Trimming pared 3 bases from V and 0 bases from J, leaving 12 bases between. Germline lookup yields CDR1 SGHRS and CDR2 YFSETQ. CDR3 nucleotide sequence: TGCGCCAGCAGCTGGGGGGGGCCGAACCAAGAGACCCAGTACTTC. Protein: CASSWGGPNQETQYF.

The rearrangement links TRBV27 to TRBJ2-5; D is perhaps TRBD2 (6 bases). The V gene's germline CDR1 is MNHEY and CDR2 SMNVEV (reference sequence). The CDR3 runs to 15 residues. Trimming took off 5 bases at V and 0 bases at J, with 13 bases between the two ends. The CDR3 reads CASSADRDYQETQYF. CDR3 coding DNA: TGTGCCAGCAGTGCTGACCGGGACTACCAAGAGACCCAGTACTTC.

This clonotype was seen more than once but under ten times. The chain uses TRBV28 and TRBJ2-7, with TRBD2 matching over 10 bases. J was trimmed by 3 bases and V by 7 bases; bases with no gene match: 6. This CDR3 has 14 amino acids. The V gene's germline CDR1 is MDHEN and CDR2 SYDVKM. CDR3 protein: CASTVGLALYEQYF. The CDR3 DNA reads as TGTGCCAGCACGGTGGGACTAGCGCTCTACGAGCAGTACTTC. Complete variable domain (other parts from reference TRBV28 and TRBJ2-7): DVKVTQSSRYLVKRTGEKVFLECVQDMDHENMFWYRQDPGLGLRLIYFSYDVKMKEKGDIPEGYSVSREKKERFSLILESASTNQTSMYLCASTVGLALYEQYFGPGTRLTVT.

This clonotype was counted at least ten times. The chain joins TRBV29-1 to TRBJ2-1; 11 positions match TRBD2. Germline-derived CDR1 and CDR2 are SQVTM and ANQGSEA. V gave up 3 bases and J gave up 8 bases; unmatched junction bases: 6. The CDR3 is 14 residues long. CDR3 loop: CSVDASGGLDEQFF. The CDR3 nucleotides are TGCAGCGTTGACGCTAGCGGGGGGCTTGATGAGCAGTTCTTC.

There are many counts of this clonotype. This sequence joins TRBV4-1 and TRBJ1-2; TRBD1 matches at 9 bases. The J segment lost 8 bases and the V segment lost 0 bases, leaving 10 bases of the junction unmatched. Germline V gene sequence: CDR1 MGHRA, CDR2 YSYEKL. The CDR3 runs 16 residues. The CDR3 loop is CASSQDSTGGFGGYTF. The CDR3, as DNA: TGCGCCAGCAGCCAAGATTCGACAGGGGGGTTCGGGGGCTACACCTTC.

This clonotype was seen only a few times. The rearrangement uses TRBV28 and TRBJ2-1, with D tentatively TRBD1 (6 bases). CDR3 length equals 12 residues. Trimming left V 10 bases short and J 6 bases short, with 13 bases between. Germline lookup yields CDR1 MDHEN and CDR2 SYDVKM. The CDR3 is CATRGVFNEQFF. CDR3 coding DNA: TGTGCCACCAGGGGAGTATTCAATGAGCAGTTCTTC.

The chain has TRBV20-1 and TRBJ2-3; a possible D gene is TRBD2 (6 bases). CDR3 length: 16 amino acids. Trimming took 3 bases from V and 2 from J, leaving 18 bases between them. Germline assignment: CDR1 DFQATT and CDR2 SNEGSKA (reference sequence). CDR3 protein: CSARSINGGPTDTQYF. CDR3 DNA sequence: TGCAGTGCTAGGTCGATAAACGGGGGACCCACAGATACGCAGTATTTT.

Regarding this clonotype: At one end, the junction sequence differs from germline, possibly due to a read error. The J gene is TRBJ2-5, the V gene TRBV4-1, with 11 bases that match TRBD2. Germline V gives CDR1 MGHRA, CDR2 YSYEKL. This CDR3 has 16 amino acids. The CDR3 coding sequence is TGCGCCAACAGCCAAGATCGGTCTAGCGGGGGGGAGACCCAGTACTTC. Translation gives CANSQDRSSGGETQYF.